The 25 T cell receptor beta chains below were found in one sample sequenced in a study of blood T cells in healthy people across ages. A sample-barcoded 5' primer and a J-beta primer mix were used in a second PCR of about 7 to 12 cycles. TCRdb analysed the 5' RACE reads with MiXCR anew, one entry per CDR3 protein. The table lists some 710,000 distinct CDR3 sequences, 20% to 25% of them singletons. What was sequenced was blood. These receptors were collected from a man in his 70s in good health.

The gene calls are TRBV7-8 and TRBJ2-1; the D call may be TRBD1 or TRBD2 (5 bases each). This CDR3 spans 16 amino acids. Per the germline V gene, CDR1 is SGHVS and CDR2 is FQNEAQ. Trimming removed 5 bases from V and 2 bases from J, with 16 bases in between. CDR3 nucleotide sequence: TGTGCCAGCAGCCTCCCTCTTCGGGGCCCCTACAATGAGCAGTTCTTC. This translates into CASSLPLRGPYNEQFF. The full variable domain, with the rest looked up from reference TRBV7-8 and TRBJ2-1, is GAGVSQSPRYKVAKRGQDVALRCDPISGHVSLFWYQQALGQGPEFLTYFQNEAQLDKSGLPSDRFFAERPEGSVSTLKIQRTQQEDSAVYLCASSLPLRGPYNEQFFGPGTRLTVL.

This clonotype was counted between two and nine times. The CDR3 reads CASSPRTGRSSYNEQFF. CDR3 in DNA: TGTGCCAGCTCACCAAGGACAGGGCGAAGCTCCTACAATGAGCAGTTCTTC. This chain uses TRBV18 with TRBJ2-1; TRBD1 aligns across 8 bases. Germline CDR1 reads KGHSH; CDR2 reads LQKENI. V lost 2 bases to trimming and J lost 0 bases; unmatched junction nucleotides: 6. The CDR3 runs 17 residues.

The chain links TRBV6-2 or TRBV6-3 to TRBJ2-1; D is possibly TRBD1 (6 bases). CDR3 size: 15 residues. Trimming took 6 bases from V and 2 from J, leaving 14 bases between them. The germline gives CDR1 MNHEY, CDR2 SVGEGT. The CDR3 region has the DNA TGTGCCAGCAGCCCCGACAGGTCCACCTACAATGAGCAGTTCTTC. This translates into CASSPDRSTYNEQFF.

The CDR3 loop is CASTTGGSGKADTQYF. In nucleotides, the CDR3 is TGTGCCAGCACAACCGGGGGTAGCGGGAAAGCAGATACGCAGTATTTT. The chain carries TRBV12-3 or TRBV12-4 and TRBJ2-3, with 8 nucleotides matching TRBD2. CDR3 length: 16 amino acids. With V trimmed by 7 bases and J by 4 bases, 13 bases remained unmatched.

In its sample, this clonotype was seen a few times. The rearrangement links TRBV20-1 to TRBJ2-3, with 8 bases lining up with TRBD1. Germline V gene sequence: CDR1 DFQATT, CDR2 SNEGSKA (reference sequence). The CDR3 loop spans 16 amino acids. V shed 4 bases and J 6 bases; nucleotides not matched to a gene: 15. CDR3 sequence reads: CSATYPGQGESDTQYF. CDR3 nucleotide sequence: TGCAGTGCTACCTACCCCGGACAGGGAGAGTCGGATACGCAGTATTTT.

The rearrangement uses TRBV6-5 and TRBJ1-4, with no clear D. V gave up 4 bases and J gave up 0 bases, with 6 bases separating them. The CDR3 runs 14 residues. CDR1 is MNHEY, CDR2 SVGAGI, per germline. Here the CDR3 DNA reads TGTGCCAGCAGTTCTTATGCAACTAATGAAAAACTGTTTTTT. This translates into CASSSYATNEKLFF.

Of note for this clonotype: One end of the junction varies from germline; a read error may be responsible. The chain links TRBV7-9 to TRBJ2-5, with 8 bases identical to TRBD1. This CDR3 spans 12 amino acids. Germline-derived CDR1 and CDR2 are SEHNR and FQNEAQ (reference sequence). The CDR3 spells CAGQGLGETLYF. CDR3 in DNA: TGTGCCGGACAGGGATTGGGGGAGACCCTGTACTTC.

This clonotype was seen more than once but under ten times. The V gene is TRBV5-1, the J gene TRBJ1-2, with a tentative D call TRBD1 (6 bases). CDR3 length equals 13 residues. Trimming took 6 bases from V and 7 from J, leaving 16 bases between them. Germline V gives CDR1 SGHRS, CDR2 YFSETQ. The CDR3 DNA is TGCGCCAGCACTGAAATACAGGGAGCTGGCTACACCTTC. Translated, it gives CASTEIQGAGYTF. The variable domain in full, with the rest retrieved from reference TRBV5-1 and TRBJ1-2, is KAGVTQTPRYLIKTRGQQVTLSCSPISGHRSVSWYQQTPGQGLQFLFEYFSETQRNKGNFPGRFSGRQFSNSRSEMNVSTLELGDSALYLCASTEIQGAGYTFGSGTRLTVV.

V usage is TRBV3-1 and J usage is TRBJ1-2, with 9 positions matching TRBD1. Per germline, CDR1 LGHDT and CDR2 YNNKEL (reference sequence). Unmatched junction bases numbered 10, after V lost 0 bases and J lost 5 bases. The CDR3 contains 17 residues. The CDR3 DNA reads TGTGCCAGCAGCCAAGACTCAGGGACAGGGCAGGTGTATGGCTACACCTTC. This sequence encodes CASSQDSGTGQVYGYTF.

This rearrangement joins TRBV14 to TRBJ2-2; 9 positions match TRBD2. The CDR3 consists of 17 residues. The V gene end was trimmed by 4 bases and the J gene end by 7 bases; junction bases not matched to a gene: 13. CDR1 SGHDN and CDR2 FVKESK come from the germline V gene. Written as DNA, the CDR3 is TGTGCCAGCAGCCTGCCCTCTAGCGGGAATTATGTCGGGGAGCTGTTTTTT. Amino acid sequence: CASSLPSSGNYVGELFF.

Concerning this clonotype itself: The junction departs from the called germline gene at one end, perhaps through a read error. The V gene is TRBV5-1, the J gene TRBJ2-1, with no clear D. CDR3 length: 14 amino acids. Germline CDR1 and CDR2: SGHRS and YFSETQ. This CDR3 is CATSLAGSYNEQFF. CDR3 DNA: TGCGCCACCAGCTTGGCCGGATCCTACAATGAGCAGTTCTTC.

This chain links TRBV6-1 with TRBJ2-3, with no clear D. Germline CDR1 and CDR2: MNHNS and SASEGT. The CDR3 contains 13 residues. V shed 3 bases and J shed 6 bases, with 10 bases lying between them. DNA of the CDR3: TGTGCCAGCAGTGAGTTCCTAGATGATACGCAGTATTTT. Its protein is CASSEFLDDTQYF.

The rearrangement joins TRBV11-2 to TRBJ2-1; D tentatively fits TRBD1 or TRBD2 (7 bases each). Germline CDR1 reads SGHAT; CDR2 reads FQNNGV. Trimming took off 6 bases at V and 7 bases at J, with 19 bases between the two ends. This CDR3 has 15 residues. The CDR3 reads CASSQGGGIGNEQFF. In DNA, the CDR3 is TGTGCCAGCAGTCAGGGGGGGGGGATTGGAAATGAGCAGTTCTTC.

The V gene is TRBV3-1, the J gene TRBJ1-2; TRBD1 might be the D (6 bases). Trimming took off 3 bases at V and 4 bases at J, with 12 bases between the two ends. Per the germline V gene, CDR1 is LGHDT and CDR2 is YNNKEL (reference sequence). This CDR3 comprises 14 residues. CDR3: CASSQFGGGYGYTF. The CDR3 DNA follows: TGTGCCAGCAGCCAGTTTGGGGGCGGCTATGGCTACACCTTC.

This clonotype has only a few counts. CDR3: CASSPRTVGPGELFF. In DNA form, the CDR3 reads TGTGCCAGCAGTCCTCGGACAGTAGGGCCCGGGGAGCTGTTTTTT. The chain couples TRBV12-3 or TRBV12-4 to TRBJ2-2; D is possibly TRBD1 (6 bases). This CDR3 has 15 amino acids. V shed 5 bases and J shed 6 bases, with 16 bases lying between them.

This rearrangement joins TRBV20-1 to TRBJ2-3; 12 bases match TRBD2. CDR1 is DFQATT and CDR2 is SNEGSKA in the germline V gene (reference sequence). The CDR3 is made up of 18 amino acids. The ends lost 1 base at V and 4 bases at J; junction bases unmatched: 12. The CDR3 DNA is TGCAGTGCTAGAGTCGGCCTAGCGGGAGGGCCAGGTGCAGATACGCAGTATTTT. This sequence encodes CSARVGLAGGPGADTQYF.

The chain employs TRBV30 and TRBJ2-5, with TRBD2 matching 14 bases. The DNA matches TRBJ2-1 better at its end, which makes the J call doubtful. Germline assignment: CDR1 GTSNPN and CDR2 SVGIG (reference sequence). This CDR3 region has 14 residues. The CDR3 DNA follows: TGTGCCTGGAGAGGACTAGCGGGAGGTTACGAGCAGTTCTTC. The encoded protein is CAWRGLAGGYEQFF.

The chain joins TRBV20-1 to TRBJ1-5; 8 positions agree with TRBD1. Germline-derived CDR1 and CDR2 are DFQATT and SNEGSKA (reference sequence). The CDR3 is 15 amino acids. V lost 5 bases, J lost 2 bases, and 8 bases stayed unmatched. The CDR3 sequence: CSAVPGQGRNQPQHF. The CDR3 region has the DNA TGCAGTGCTGTCCCTGGACAGGGCCGCAATCAGCCCCAGCATTTT.

The chain couples TRBV6-5 to TRBJ1-2; TRBD1 is a possible D gene (5 bases). The CDR3 loop spans 15 amino acids. V was trimmed by 0 bases and J by 2 bases, leaving 10 bases between them. Germline CDR1 reads MNHEY; CDR2 reads SVGAGI. CDR3 sequence reads: CASSYSYGDNYGYTF. The CDR3 bases are TGTGCCAGCAGTTACTCTTATGGGGACAACTATGGCTACACCTTC.

This clonotype occurred a few times. The rearrangement links TRBV20-1 to TRBJ1-1; perhaps TRBD1 as D (5 bases). The CDR3 is 15 residues long. Germline V CDR1 and CDR2: DFQATT, SNEGSKA (reference sequence). V shed 5 bases and J shed 0 bases, with 16 bases lying between them. The CDR3 sequence: CSARQGGGVNTEAFF. CDR3 DNA sequence: TGCAGTGCTCGCCAAGGCGGAGGGGTGAACACTGAAGCTTTCTTT.

The chain employs TRBV12-3 or TRBV12-4 and TRBJ2-3; D may be TRBD1 (7 bases). The CDR3 spans 13 residues. V shed 8 bases and J shed 13 bases, with 22 bases lying between them. This CDR3 is CASARGAEHMEYF. Written as DNA, the CDR3 is TGTGCCAGCGCCAGGGGGGCAGAACATATGGAGTATTTT.

Remarks on this clonotype: Because the CDR3's place on the DNA is in doubt, the DNA is left out and the CDR3 is given as listed by TCRdb. J is TRBJ2-5 and V is TRBV12-5; the DNA was not used to check the table's D call, TRBD2. The V gene's germline CDR1 is LGHNT and CDR2 FRNRAP. The CDR3 numbers 15 amino acids, ends counted. CDR3 protein: CASGLVMGVQETQYF.

This clonotype was seen at least ten times. The rearrangement uses TRBV7-7 and TRBJ2-3; D unresolved. CDR1 SSHAT and CDR2 FNYEAQ come from the germline V gene (reference sequence). V lost 1 base and J 6 bases, leaving 14 bases between the germline ends. The CDR3 loop spans 15 amino acids. The CDR3 region has the DNA TGTGCCAGCAGCTTAGGGGCGGAGCCCTCGGATACGCAGTATTTT. It codes for CASSLGAEPSDTQYF.

This clonotype showed up just a few times. V gene TRBV4-2 combines with J gene TRBJ2-2, with D perhaps TRBD2 (7 bases). The CDR3 loop spans 16 amino acids. Per germline, CDR1 LGHNA and CDR2 YNFKEQ. V dropped 2 bases and J dropped 5 bases, with 15 bases sitting between them. For the CDR3, the DNA is TGTGCCAGCAGCCAAAGTGGGGGGGCCGTAACCGGGGAGCTGTTTTTT. Translated, it gives CASSQSGGAVTGELFF.

This chain links TRBV5-1 with TRBJ2-5; maybe TRBD2 (5 bases). The germline CDR1 and CDR2 sequences are SGHRS and YFSETQ. V gave up 0 bases and J gave up 1 base, with 13 bases separating them. The CDR3 covers 16 residues. CDR3 bases: TGCGCCAGCAGCTTGGGAGTGGGAGATATCCAAGAGACCCAGTACTTC. Translated: CASSLGVGDIQETQYF.